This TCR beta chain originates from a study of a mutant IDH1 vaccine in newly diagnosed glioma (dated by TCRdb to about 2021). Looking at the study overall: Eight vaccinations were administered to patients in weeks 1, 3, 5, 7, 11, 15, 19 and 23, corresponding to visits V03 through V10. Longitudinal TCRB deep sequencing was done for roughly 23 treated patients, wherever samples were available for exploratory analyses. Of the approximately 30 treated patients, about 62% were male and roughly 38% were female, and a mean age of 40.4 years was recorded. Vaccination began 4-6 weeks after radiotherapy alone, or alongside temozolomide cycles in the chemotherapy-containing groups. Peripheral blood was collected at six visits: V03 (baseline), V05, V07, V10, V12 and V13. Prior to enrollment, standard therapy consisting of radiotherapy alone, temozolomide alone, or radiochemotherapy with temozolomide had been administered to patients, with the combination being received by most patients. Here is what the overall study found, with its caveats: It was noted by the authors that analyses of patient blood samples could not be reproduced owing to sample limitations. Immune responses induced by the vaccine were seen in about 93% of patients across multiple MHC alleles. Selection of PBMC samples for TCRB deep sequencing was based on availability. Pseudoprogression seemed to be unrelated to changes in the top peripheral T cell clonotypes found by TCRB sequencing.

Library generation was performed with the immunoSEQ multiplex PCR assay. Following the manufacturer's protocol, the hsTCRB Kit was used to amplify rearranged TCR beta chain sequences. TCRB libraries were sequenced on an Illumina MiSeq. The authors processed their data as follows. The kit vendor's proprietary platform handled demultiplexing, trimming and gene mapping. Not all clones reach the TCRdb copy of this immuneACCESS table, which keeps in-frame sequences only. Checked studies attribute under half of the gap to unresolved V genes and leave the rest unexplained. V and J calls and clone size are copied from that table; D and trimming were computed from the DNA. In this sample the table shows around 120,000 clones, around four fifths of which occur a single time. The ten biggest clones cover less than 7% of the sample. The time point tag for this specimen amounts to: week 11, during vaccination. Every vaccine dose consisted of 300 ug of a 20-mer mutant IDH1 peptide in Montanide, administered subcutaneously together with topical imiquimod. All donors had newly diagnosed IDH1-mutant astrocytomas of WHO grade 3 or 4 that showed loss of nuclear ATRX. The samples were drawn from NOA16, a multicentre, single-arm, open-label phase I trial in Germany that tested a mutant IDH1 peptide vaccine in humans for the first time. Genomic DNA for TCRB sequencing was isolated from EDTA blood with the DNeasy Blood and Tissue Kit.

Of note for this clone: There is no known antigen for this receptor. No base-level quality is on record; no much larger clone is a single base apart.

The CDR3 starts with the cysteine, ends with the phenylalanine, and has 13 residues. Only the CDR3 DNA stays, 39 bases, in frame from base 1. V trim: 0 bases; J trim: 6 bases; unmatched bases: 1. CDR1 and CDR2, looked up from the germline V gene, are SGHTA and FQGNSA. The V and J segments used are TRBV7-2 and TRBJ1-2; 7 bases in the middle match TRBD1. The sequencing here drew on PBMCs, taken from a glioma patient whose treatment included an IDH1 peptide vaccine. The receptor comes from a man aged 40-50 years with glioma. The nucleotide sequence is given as TGTGCCAGCAGCTTAGCCACAGGGGATGGCTACACCTTC. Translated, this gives CASSLATGDGYTF.